The rows below give T cell receptor beta chains drawn from one sample of a study of blood T cell repertoires in COVID-19. Clones were sequenced by immunoSEQ multiplex PCR, and TCRdb holds only the in-frame ones, with some missing. Here the sample spans a few hundred thousand clones, approximately 90% being singletons. Material for sequencing was PBMCs or T cells enriched from blood (not recorded which). These receptors were taken from a young man who had recovered from COVID-19. CDR3s include the opening cysteine and the closing phenylalanine or tryptophan. The D gene is left open where the match is weak. A clone size is listed for some rows: how often the clone was seen (once, few, many), or a class if it is expanded.

V gene: TRBV6-5; D gene: -; clone size: few; J gene: TRBJ2-5; CDR3 length: 15; CDR3 protein: CASSYGGTISETQYF; CDR3 DNA: TGTGCCAGCAGTTACGGCGGTACTATTTCGGAGACCCAGTACTTC
V gene: TRBV5-1; D gene: -; clone size: -; J gene: TRBJ1-4; CDR3 length: 15; CDR3 protein: CASSLKPGLGEKLFF; CDR3 DNA: TGCGCCAGCAGCTTAAAACCGGGACTTGGAGAAAAACTGTTTTTT
V gene: TRBV7-8; D gene: TRBD1; clone size: few; J gene: TRBJ1-5; CDR3 length: 16; CDR3 protein: CASSLRALAGGQPQHF; CDR3 DNA: TGTGCCAGCAGCTTACGGGCGTTGGCAGGGGGACAGCCCCAGCATTTT
V gene: TRBV30; D gene: TRBD2; clone size: once; J gene: TRBJ2-1; CDR3 length: 13; CDR3 protein: CAWSWAGVSEQFF; CDR3 DNA: TGTGCCTGGAGTTGGGCGGGGGTTTCTGAGCAGTTCTTC
V gene: TRBV5-1; D gene: TRBD1; clone size: -; J gene: TRBJ1-5; CDR3 length: 15; CDR3 protein: CASSLEGQGNQPQHF; CDR3 DNA: TGCGCCAGCAGCTTGGAAGGACAGGGAAATCAGCCCCAGCATTTT
V gene: TRBV28; D gene: -; clone size: -; J gene: TRBJ2-4; CDR3 length: 13; CDR3 protein: CASSFSAKNIQYF; CDR3 DNA: TGTGCCAGCAGTTTCTCGGCCAAAAACATTCAGTACTTC
V gene: TRBV6-1; D gene: -; clone size: -; J gene: TRBJ1-1; CDR3 length: 14; CDR3 protein: CASSEGAGNTEAFF; CDR3 DNA: TGTGCCAGCAGTGAAGGGGCAGGGAACACTGAAGCTTTCTTT
V gene: TRBV6-1; D gene: -; clone size: -; J gene: TRBJ1-6; CDR3 length: 15; CDR3 protein: CASSEAIRVNSPLHF; CDR3 DNA: TGTGCCAGCAGTGAAGCAATACGGGTTAATTCACCCCTCCACTTT
V gene: TRBV6-5; D gene: -; clone size: -; J gene: TRBJ1-1; CDR3 length: 16; CDR3 protein: CASSYSEETSNTEAFF; CDR3 DNA: TGTGCCAGCAGTTACTCGGAGGAGACGTCGAACACTGAAGCTTTCTTT
V gene: TRBV7-3; D gene: -; clone size: -; J gene: TRBJ2-3; CDR3 length: 13; CDR3 protein: CASSRTSGDTQYF; CDR3 DNA: TGTGCCAGCAGTCGAACGAGCGGGGATACGCAGTATTTT
V gene: TRBV10-3; D gene: -; clone size: -; J gene: TRBJ2-7; CDR3 length: 15; CDR3 protein: CAISPRQDISYEQYF; CDR3 DNA: TGTGCCATCAGCCCCCGACAGGATATCTCCTACGAGCAGTACTTC
V gene: TRBV9; D gene: -; clone size: -; J gene: TRBJ1-5; CDR3 length: 14; CDR3 protein: CASSPGDGNQPQHF; CDR3 DNA: TGTGCCAGCAGCCCGGGGGACGGCAATCAGCCCCAGCATTTT
V gene: TRBV29-1; D gene: -; clone size: -; J gene: TRBJ2-1; CDR3 length: 13; CDR3 protein: CSVRESSYNEQFF; CDR3 DNA: TGCAGCGTTAGGGAGTCCTCCTACAATGAGCAGTTCTTC
V gene: TRBV28; D gene: TRBD2; clone size: few; J gene: TRBJ2-1; CDR3 length: 18; CDR3 protein: CASSFPTPPSGRYNEQFF; CDR3 DNA: TGTGCCAGCAGTTTCCCGACGCCCCCTAGCGGGAGGTACAATGAGCAGTTCTTC
V gene: TRBV4-1; D gene: -; clone size: -; J gene: TRBJ1-5; CDR3 length: 14; CDR3 protein: CASSQDVNYQPQHF; CDR3 DNA: TGCGCCAGCAGCCAAGATGTCAACTATCAGCCCCAGCATTTT
V gene: TRBV15; D gene: -; clone size: -; J gene: TRBJ1-2; CDR3 length: 15; CDR3 protein: CATSPEASPDYGYTF; CDR3 DNA: TGTGCCACCAGCCCAGAGGCCAGCCCTGACTATGGCTACACCTTC